This entry describes one T cell receptor (beta chain). This sample stems from a study of blood T cell repertoires in COVID-19. Measured with immunoSEQ multiplex PCR; TCRdb has only the in-frame clones, and not every one. Of over 30,000 clones in the sample, almost 90% were seen once. The germline CDR1 and CDR2 sequences are LNHDA and SQIVND (reference sequence). The CDR3 has 12 amino acids. Losses at the gene ends were 9 bases for V and 3 bases for J; bases not matched to a gene: 4. The chain employs TRBV19 and TRBJ2-5; 7 positions agree with TRBD1. Sequencing input: peripheral blood. The origin of this receptor is a man aged 65 to 85 with acute or convalescent COVID-19. Here the CDR3 DNA reads TGTGCCAGGGGCGGACAGGAAGAGACCCAGTACTTC. Its translation: CARGGQEETQYF.